These 30 T cell receptor beta chains share one sample of origin, sequenced in a study of response to subunit inactivated influenza vaccine. TCRdb reprocessed the RT-PCR reads via MiXCR and lists one record per CDR3 protein. The sample has hundreds of thousands of distinct CDR3 sequences; 11% are singletons. The same data also went into a second study, on T cells expressing NK-cell markers. From that paper: TCR beta cDNA was generated via 5'RACE template switching incorporating UMIs.

This specimen consisted of PBMCs from blood, obtained on the day of vaccination. These receptors came from a man in his fifties or sixties who received an inactivated influenza vaccine.

The chain joins TRBV6-1 to TRBJ2-5; no clear D. Germline loops: CDR1 MNHNS, CDR2 SASEGT. V shed 5 bases and J shed 5 bases, with 12 bases lying between them. CDR3 length: 13 amino acids. The CDR3 DNA follows: TGTGCCAGCAGTCCCTCCCGGGCGGAGACCCAGTACTTC. As protein: CASSPSRAETQYF.

The V gene is TRBV6-1, the J gene TRBJ2-7; 7 bases fit TRBD2. The J segment lost 10 bases and the V segment lost 3 bases, leaving 6 bases of the junction unmatched. The CDR3 consists of 12 residues. Germline V gene lookup returns CDR1 MNHNS and CDR2 SASEGT. CDR3 region: CASSENLAAQYF. In DNA, the CDR3 is TGTGCCAGCAGTGAGAATCTAGCGGCCCAGTACTTC.

This clonotype appeared once. At one of its ends the junction is not consistent with the germline gene, which may arise from a read error. The chain has TRBV28 and TRBJ1-1; D is unclear. CDR1 is MDHEN, CDR2 SYDVKM, per germline. This CDR3 contains 12 residues. The CDR3 loop reads CASSLLNTEAYF. The CDR3 DNA reads TGTGCCAGCAGCCTCCTGAACACTGAAGCTTACTTT.

The gene calls are TRBV10-3 and TRBJ1-1, with D possibly being TRBD1 (5 bases). The CDR3 is 14 amino acids. V dropped 0 bases and J dropped 11 bases, with 16 bases sitting between them. Germline V lookup: CDR1 ENHRY, CDR2 SYGVKD. CDR3 coding DNA: TGTGCCATCAGTGAGTCAATTCAGGGAGAAGCGGCTTTCTTT. Its protein product is CAISESIQGEAAFF.

V usage is TRBV20-1 and J usage is TRBJ1-2, with D maybe TRBD1 (5 bases). The V end was cut by 3 bases, the J end by 4 bases, with 12 bases between. The CDR3 totals 13 residues. Germline V CDR1 and CDR2: DFQATT, SNEGSKA (reference sequence). CDR3 in DNA: TGCAGTGCTAGTTCGGGGCGCGCCTATGGCTACACCTTC. Its translation: CSASSGRAYGYTF.

This chain links TRBV12-3 or TRBV12-4 with TRBJ2-1, with 9 bases lining up with TRBD2. This CDR3 has 16 amino acids. V lost 5 bases, J lost 5 bases, and 10 bases stayed unmatched. The CDR3 is CASSPRAGGLNNEQFF. CDR3 sequence (DNA): TGTGCCAGCAGTCCGAGAGCGGGGGGATTAAACAATGAGCAGTTCTTC.

This chain joins TRBV20-1 and TRBJ1-1; 8 bases line up with TRBD1. Germline V gene data show CDR1 as DFQATT and CDR2 as SNEGSKA (reference sequence). The trim removed 4 bases at V and 0 bases at J, leaving 4 bases unmatched. The CDR3 covers 14 residues. CDR3 nucleotides: TGCAGTGCTACCCAGGGGGCGATGAACACTGAAGCTTTCTTT. This sequence encodes CSATQGAMNTEAFF.

V is TRBV30 and J is TRBJ2-2; D is undetermined. The CDR3 length is 14 residues. V was pared by 4 bases and J by 6 bases, with 15 bases between. In germline, CDR1 is GTSNPN, CDR2 SVGIG (reference sequence). CDR3 nucleotides: TGTGCCTGGAATGAAGGGCAGGCCGCCGGGGAGCTGTTTTTT. Translating it yields CAWNEGQAAGELFF.

The chain carries TRBV5-1 and TRBJ2-1, with 8 bases aligning to TRBD1. V gave up 4 bases and J gave up 0 bases; unmatched junction bases: 6. Germline CDR1 and CDR2: SGHRS and YFSETQ. The length of the CDR3 is 16 residues. The CDR3 sequence is CASSPRTGNSYNEQFF. CDR3 in DNA: TGCGCCAGCAGCCCAAGGACAGGGAACTCCTACAATGAGCAGTTCTTC.

This clonotype has a handful of counts. V is TRBV7-9 and J is TRBJ2-7; 11 bases match TRBD1. Trimming removed 10 bases from V and 3 bases from J; junction bases left unmatched: 5. CDR1 is SEHNR and CDR2 is FQNEAQ in the germline V gene (reference sequence). CDR3 size: 13 residues. CDR3 sequence: CATGQGANYEQYF. The CDR3 coding sequence is TGTGCCACCGGACAGGGGGCGAACTACGAGCAGTACTTC. Together with reference TRBV7-9 and TRBJ2-7, the CDR3 gives the full variable domain: DTGVSQNPRHKITKRGQNVTFRCDPISEHNRLYWYRQTLGQGPEFLTYFQNEAQLEKSRLLSDRFSAERPKGSFSTLEIQRTEQGDSAMYLCATGQGANYEQYFGPGTRLTVT.

At least ten counts were recorded for this clonotype. The rearrangement joins TRBV4-1 to TRBJ2-3, with D perhaps TRBD1 (5 bases). The CDR3 covers 16 residues. CDR1 and CDR2 (germline): MGHRA, YSYEKL. Trimming stripped 2 bases from V and 6 bases from J, with 18 bases between. CDR3 region: CASSQYPGIVEDTQYF. The CDR3 DNA reads as TGCGCCAGCAGCCAATACCCAGGGATCGTGGAGGATACGCAGTATTTT.

This clonotype was recorded a few times. The CDR3: CASSLGTSVHNEQFF. The CDR3 nucleotides are TGTGCCAGCAGCTTAGGGACTAGCGTACACAATGAGCAGTTCTTC. The chain links TRBV7-9 to TRBJ2-1; 9 bases are a match to TRBD2. Germline V gene sequence: CDR1 SEHNR, CDR2 FQNEAQ (reference sequence). Unmatched junction bases numbered 3, after V lost 1 base and J lost 5 bases. This CDR3 is 15 amino acids long.

The rearrangement joins TRBV7-8 to TRBJ2-5, with a possible D match to TRBD1 (7 bases). The CDR3 has 17 residues. CDR1 is SGHVS, CDR2 FQNEAQ, per germline. V dropped 5 bases and J dropped 3 bases, with 22 bases sitting between them. The CDR3 loop reads CASSRSRFAGQKETQYF. Here the CDR3 DNA reads TGTGCCAGCAGCCGTAGTCGCTTCGCGGGACAGAAAGAGACCCAGTACTTC.

This clonotype was counted a few times. This rearrangement joins TRBV4-3 to TRBJ2-1; D not resolved. This CDR3 comprises 16 residues. The germline V and J ends were trimmed by 0 bases and 5 bases, with 14 bases remaining between them. Germline CDR1 reads LGHNA; CDR2 reads YSLEER. The CDR3 loop is CASSQDRSYSNNEQFF. The CDR3 DNA sequence: TGCGCCAGCAGCCAAGATCGGTCCTACTCTAACAATGAGCAGTTCTTC.

There are many counts of this clonotype. This chain links TRBV18 with TRBJ2-2, with unresolved D. Germline CDR1 KGHSH, CDR2 LQKENI. Trimming took 3 bases from V and 7 from J, leaving 9 bases between them. The CDR3 is made up of 13 amino acids. This CDR3 reads CASSPDVNGELFF. The CDR3 DNA is TGTGCCAGCTCACCGGACGTGAACGGGGAGCTGTTTTTT.

The chain recombines TRBV28 with TRBJ1-2; 7 bases line up with TRBD1. The CDR3 is 14 amino acids. Germline V gene lookup returns CDR1 MDHEN and CDR2 SYDVKM. V lost 6 bases, J lost 0 bases, and 4 bases stayed unmatched. CDR3 loop: CASRTGIPNYGYTF. The CDR3 DNA sequence: TGTGCCAGCAGGACAGGGATACCTAACTATGGCTACACCTTC.

This clonotype was picked up a small number of times. CDR3: CASSLGPDGSPLHF. The CDR3 region has the DNA TGCGCCAGCAGCTTGGGGCCCGACGGTTCACCCCTCCACTTT. The gene calls are TRBV5-1 and TRBJ1-6, with unresolved D. In germline, CDR1 is SGHRS, CDR2 YFSETQ. This CDR3 has 14 residues. Trimming took off 0 bases at V and 9 bases at J, with 10 bases between the two ends.

This clonotype was observed many times. J is TRBJ2-1 and V is TRBV20-1, with D tentatively TRBD2 (6 bases). CDR1 is DFQATT, CDR2 SNEGSKA, per germline (reference sequence). The CDR3 has 14 residues. The V gene lost 6 bases and the J gene lost 1 base, with 13 bases spanning the gap. The DNA of the CDR3 is TGCAGTGCCAATACCGGGACTTCCTACAATGAGCAGTTCTTC. It yields the protein CSANTGTSYNEQFF.

There are a few counts of this clonotype. The chain couples TRBV27 to TRBJ2-2; D may be TRBD2 (5 bases). Germline V lookup: CDR1 MNHEY, CDR2 SMNVEV (reference sequence). Trimming cost V 5 bases and J 1 base, with 11 bases left between them. This CDR3 region has 15 residues. CDR3 bases: TGTGCCAGCAGTCCCGGGAACCAGAACACCGGGGAGCTGTTTTTT. Translated, it gives CASSPGNQNTGELFF.

The V gene is TRBV15, the J gene TRBJ2-7, with D unclear. Germline CDR1 reads LNHNV; CDR2 reads YYDKDF (reference sequence). V lost 0 bases and J lost 2, with 5 bases in between. The CDR3 is made up of 13 amino acids. CDR3 nucleotide sequence: TGTGCCACCAGCAGAGATAGGCCCTACGAGCAGTACTTC. Amino acid sequence: CATSRDRPYEQYF. Filled out from reference TRBV15 and TRBJ2-7, the complete variable domain reads DAMVIQNPRYQVTQFGKPVTLSCSQTLNHNVMYWYQQKSSQAPKLLFHYYDKDFNNEADTPDNFQSRRPNTSFCFLDIRSPGLGDTAMYLCATSRDRPYEQYFGPGTRLTVT.

The chain uses TRBV14 and TRBJ2-1, with D possibly being TRBD2 (6 bases). The germline gives CDR1 SGHDN, CDR2 FVKESK. V lost 0 bases to trimming and J lost 11 bases, with 17 bases between them. There are 15 residues in the CDR3. The CDR3 sequence: CASSQDGAGLGKQFF. CDR3 nucleotide sequence: TGTGCCAGCAGCCAAGATGGGGCGGGGCTCGGGAAGCAGTTCTTC. The variable domain in full, completed from reference TRBV14 and TRBJ2-1, reads EAGVTQFPSHSVIEKGQTVTLRCDPISGHDNLYWYRRVMGKEIKFLLHFVKESKQDESGMPNNRFLAERTGGTYSTLKVQPAELEDSGVYFCASSQDGAGLGKQFFGPGTRLTVL.

The chain uses TRBV12-3 or TRBV12-4 and TRBJ2-2; the D gene could be TRBD1 or TRBD2 (5 bases each). This CDR3 has 15 residues. Between the trimmed V and J ends, which lost 3 bases and 5 bases, there was a span of 13 bases. The CDR3 DNA sequence: TGTGCCAGCAGTTTGGGCGCAGGGAGTACCGGGGAGCTGTTTTTT. Translating it yields CASSLGAGSTGELFF.

This clonotype was recorded a few times. The J gene is TRBJ2-1, the V gene TRBV5-1; D not certain. CDR3 length equals 16 residues. V lost 7 bases, J lost 0 bases, and 17 bases lay in between. Germline assignment: CDR1 SGHRS and CDR2 YFSETQ. CDR3 residues: CASRSSDASSYNEQFF. The CDR3 coding sequence is TGCGCCAGCCGCTCCTCTGACGCGAGCTCCTACAATGAGCAGTTCTTC. The whole variable domain, remainder taken from reference TRBV5-1 and TRBJ2-1, is KAGVTQTPRYLIKTRGQQVTLSCSPISGHRSVSWYQQTPGQGLQFLFEYFSETQRNKGNFPGRFSGRQFSNSRSEMNVSTLELGDSALYLCASRSSDASSYNEQFFGPGTRLTVL.

This chain links TRBV28 with TRBJ2-7; possible D gene TRBD1, 6 bases. The V end lost 6 bases, the J end lost 0 bases, and 15 bases lay between the germline ends. Looked up from germline, CDR1 is MDHEN and CDR2 is SYDVKM. CDR3 size: 15 residues. As DNA, the CDR3 is TGTGCCAGCAGACTACAGGGCCCAAGCTCCTACGAGCAGTACTTC. Translating it yields CASRLQGPSSYEQYF.

This clonotype was detected ten times or more. The CDR3, as DNA: TGTGCCACCAGGGGACTAGCGGGAGAAGGCGACCAAGAGACCCAGTACTTC. It is translated as CATRGLAGEGDQETQYF. The chain uses TRBV24-1 and TRBJ2-5; 14 nucleotides match TRBD2. The V and J ends lost 7 bases and 0 bases, in that order; junction bases with no gene match: 6. The V gene's germline CDR1 is KGHDR and CDR2 SFDVKD. CDR3 length equals 17 residues.

This clonotype turned up a few times. CDR3 region: CASIGTSGNTIYF. CDR3 nucleotides: TGTGCCAGCATTGGGACCTCTGGAAACACCATATATTTT. V and J are TRBV28 and TRBJ1-3; D is possibly TRBD1 (5 bases). Germline CDR1 is MDHEN and CDR2 is SYDVKM. V lost 7 bases to trimming and J lost 0 bases, with 7 bases between them. This CDR3 contains 13 residues. Full variable domain (rest looked up from reference TRBV28 and TRBJ1-3): DVKVTQSSRYLVKRTGEKVFLECVQDMDHENMFWYRQDPGLGLRLIYFSYDVKMKEKGDIPEGYSVSREKKERFSLILESASTNQTSMYLCASIGTSGNTIYFGEGSWLTVV.

This clonotype was counted only a few times. The CDR3 region has the DNA TGTGCCAGCAGCTTAGGATTCTCAGGGCGGATCTATGGCTACACCTTC. Translating gives CASSLGFSGRIYGYTF. The V and J genes are TRBV7-2 and TRBJ1-2; tentative D call: TRBD1 (5 bases). Germline CDR1 is SGHTA and CDR2 is FQGNSA. The CDR3 runs 16 residues. Trimming removed 1 base at V and 4 bases at J, with 16 bases between.

The rearrangement links TRBV9 to TRBJ2-3; possible D gene TRBD1, 6 bases. The germline V gene has CDR1 SGDLS and CDR2 YYNGEE. The CDR3 length is 15 residues. The V end lost 2 bases, the J end lost 2 bases, and 12 bases lay between the germline ends. The CDR3, as DNA: TGTGCCAGCAGCGTGATTGGGACAAACACAGATACGCAGTATTTT. This sequence encodes CASSVIGTNTDTQYF.

V and J are TRBV3-1 and TRBJ2-3; the D gene is possibly TRBD1 (7 bases). The V end was cut by 5 bases, the J end by 5 bases, with 17 bases between. This CDR3 comprises 15 residues. From germline, CDR1 is LGHDT and CDR2 YNNKEL (reference sequence). The CDR3 coding sequence is TGTGCCAGCAGCTCGGCGACAGGGACTCAAGATACGCAGTATTTT. Its translation is CASSSATGTQDTQYF.

This clonotype was seen only once. V gene TRBV28 combines with J gene TRBJ2-1; 9 bases are a match to TRBD2. The trim removed 6 bases at V and 0 bases at J, leaving 6 bases unmatched. The germline CDR1 and CDR2 sequences are MDHEN and SYDVKM. The CDR3 totals 16 residues. The CDR3 region is CASSSFSGGSYNEQFF. The DNA for the CDR3 is TGTGCCAGCAGCTCCTTTAGCGGGGGCTCCTACAATGAGCAGTTCTTC.